Detailed here is one T cell receptor (beta chain). The clone's antigen remains unknown. No base quality information exists; no much larger clone differs at one position. CDR1 and CDR2 (SGHVS, FNYEAQ) derive from the germline V gene. At the junction V is shortened by 4 bases and J by 9 bases, with 10 bases in between. Including the terminal cysteine and phenylalanine, the CDR3 comprises 12 residues. The DNA shown is the 36-base CDR3, in frame from base 1. Another Seattle source contributed samples from volunteer blood donors who had recovered from COVID-19. Each collaborating institution followed its own protocols to collect whole blood in K2EDTA tubes. For TCRbeta analysis, collaborators shipped samples in one of three forms: frozen whole blood, isolated PBMCs, or DNA extracted from either of those sample types. This specimen belongs to a study of blood T cell repertoires in COVID-19 (dated by TCRdb to about 2020). Broadly, across the study: Samples from collaborators originated in the United States, Italy and Spain and spanned both the acute and convalescent phases of COVID-19. The material from the prospective study consisted of cDNA or gDNA derived from T cells, B-cell-depleted T cells, or PBMCs. The dataset comprised deeply sampled blood TCRbeta repertoires from subjects exposed to, actively infected with, or recovered from COVID-19. The repertoires were released in a freely available public database intended as a resource for research on the immune response to SARS-CoV-2. Samples came from the ongoing ImmuneRACE study (first 160 participants) plus 1,254 subjects from 6 global collaborators. Nearly every sample came with metadata listing a de-identified subject ID, COVID-19 status, age in years and sex. Where available, HLA class I and class II types were obtained from metadata supplied by the sample provider rather than from assay-based typing.

Results the study describes overall, beyond this receptor: The amount of clinical and demographic metadata varied by source and participant and was provided uncurated.

TCRbeta CDR3 regions were amplified from genomic DNA using the immunoSEQ Assay, a bias-controlled multiplex PCR. In the authors' own workflow: The number of nucleated cells in each sample was estimated from the amplification of reference gene primers within the assay. To quantify the absolute abundance of each unique TCRbeta CDR3 rearrangement, sequence reads were collapsed and filtered. For each sample, productive Simpson clonality was calculated by taking the square root of Simpson's diversity index across productive rearrangements. This immuneACCESS table, as held by TCRdb, lists in-frame sequences with V and J called but not all clones. Of the missing ones, under half trace to an unresolved V gene in checked studies; the others have no known cause. D and trimming were read from the DNA, whereas the V and J calls and clone size are those reported in that table. The sample has fewer than 150,000 clones on record, approximately 86% of them singletons. The biggest ten clones account for around 16% of the sample.

The V and J segments used are TRBV7-6 and TRBJ2-1; the D gene cannot be resolved reliably. This TCR derives from a woman aged 45-65 years who had recovered from COVID-19. What was sequenced was peripheral blood. The sequence in DNA is TGTGCCAGCAGCTACACCTCGGGTGAGCAGTTCTTC. This translates into CASSYTSGEQFF.